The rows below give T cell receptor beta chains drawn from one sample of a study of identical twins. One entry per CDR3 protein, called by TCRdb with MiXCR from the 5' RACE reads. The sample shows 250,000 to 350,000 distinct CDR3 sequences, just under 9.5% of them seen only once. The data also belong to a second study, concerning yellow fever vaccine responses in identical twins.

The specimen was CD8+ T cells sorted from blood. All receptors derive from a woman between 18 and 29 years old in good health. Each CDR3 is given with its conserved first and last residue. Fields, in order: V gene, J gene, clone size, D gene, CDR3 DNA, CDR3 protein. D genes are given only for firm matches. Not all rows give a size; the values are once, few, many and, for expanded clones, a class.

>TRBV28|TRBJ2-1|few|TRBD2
TGTGCCAGCAGTCCGGGGGGCGGGAGGGCCTACAATGAGCAGTTCTTC
CASSPGGGRAYNEQFF
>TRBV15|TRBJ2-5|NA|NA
TGTGCCACCAGCAGAGGGGGGGGCAGGGCGCAGGAGACCCAGTACTTC
CATSRGGGRAQETQYF
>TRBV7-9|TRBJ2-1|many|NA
TGTGCCAGCAGCCAGCTGCGGATTGAGCAGTTCTTC
CASSQLRIEQFF
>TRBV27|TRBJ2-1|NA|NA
TGTGCCAGCAGTCAGCACGAGAGCAATGAGCAGTTCTTC
CASSQHESNEQFF
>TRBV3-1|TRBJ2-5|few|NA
TGTGCCAGCAGCCACCATTCCCAGGGGTCAGAGACCCAGTACTTC
CASSHHSQGSETQYF
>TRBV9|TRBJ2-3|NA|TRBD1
TGTGCCAGCAGCGTCCGGACAGGGGGTCAGACAGATACGCAGTATTTT
CASSVRTGGQTDTQYF
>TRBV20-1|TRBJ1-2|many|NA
TGCAGTGCTAGAGCAACGCAGTGGGCAGGGGCTAACTATGGCTACACCTTC
CSARATQWAGANYGYTF
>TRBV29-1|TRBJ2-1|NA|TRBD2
TGCAGCGTTGAGGGGGGACTAGCGGGAGAGGAGAATGAGCAGTTCTTC
CSVEGGLAGEENEQFF
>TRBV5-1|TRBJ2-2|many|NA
TGCGCCAGCAGCGAAGGACGGGACACCGGGGAGCTGTTTTTT
CASSEGRDTGELFF
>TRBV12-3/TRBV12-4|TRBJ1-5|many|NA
TGTGCCAGCAGTCCCGGTGAAGGGGCTCAGCCCCAGCATTTT
CASSPGEGAQPQHF
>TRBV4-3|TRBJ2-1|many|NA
TGCGCCAGCAGCCAAGAAGATGTCGGCGACAATGAGCAGTTCTTC
CASSQEDVGDNEQFF
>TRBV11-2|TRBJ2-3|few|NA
TGTGCCAGCAGTAACTGGGGGGGGCGCACAGATACGCAGTATTTT
CASSNWGGRTDTQYF
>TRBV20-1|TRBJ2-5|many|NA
TGCAGTGCTAGGGGGTTTGATGGGTTTGAGACCCAGTACTTC
CSARGFDGFETQYF
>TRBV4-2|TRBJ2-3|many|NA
TGTGCCAGCAGCCAAGAACCTCCAGGGGTGGGCACAGATACGCAGTATTTT
CASSQEPPGVGTDTQYF
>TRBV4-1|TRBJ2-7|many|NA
TGCGCCAGCAGCCAAATCCAGGGTTACGAGCAGTACTTC
CASSQIQGYEQYF
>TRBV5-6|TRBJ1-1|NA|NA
TGTGCCAGCAGCTTGGTAGGGTCTGAAGCTTTCTTT
CASSLVGSEAFF
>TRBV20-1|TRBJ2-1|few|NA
TGCAGTGCTAGCAGCGGCGGCCCCTACTCCTACAATGAGCAGTTCTTC
CSASSGGPYSYNEQFF
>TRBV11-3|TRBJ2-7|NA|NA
TGTGCCAGCAGCTTAGATCTGGGTTACGAGCAGTACTTC
CASSLDLGYEQYF
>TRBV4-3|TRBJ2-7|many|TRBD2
TGCGCCAGCAGCCAAGCGGGACTAGCTGACGAGCAGTACTTC
CASSQAGLADEQYF
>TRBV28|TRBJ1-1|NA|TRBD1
TGTGCCAGCAGTTTACTGACAGGGAGTCCCACTGAAGCTTTCTTT
CASSLLTGSPTEAFF
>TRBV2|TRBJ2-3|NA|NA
TGTGCCAGCAGTGAAGCGCGGACAACTAGCACAGATACGCAGTATTTT
CASSEARTTSTDTQYF
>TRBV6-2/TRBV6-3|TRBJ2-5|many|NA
TGTGCCAGCAGTCCCTTTGCGGGGCAAGAGACCCAGTACTTC
CASSPFAGQETQYF